Given below is one T cell receptor beta chain in context. The target antigen is unknown. J gave up 4 bases and V 4 bases, and 7 bases lay outside the gene matches. The CDR3 runs 16 residues. CDR1 SGHNT and CDR2 YYREEE come from the germline V gene (reference sequence). Generated by immunoSEQ multiplex PCR, the TCRdb table keeps only in-frame clones and is missing some. Of tens of thousands of clones detected, 85% to 90% appear once; the ten largest clones hold approximately 0.35%. The sample belongs to a study of OX40 agonist ivuxolimab in advanced cancers. Whole-study context: A partial response was reached by three patients: one with hepatocellular carcinoma and two with cutaneous melanoma. Study results and caveats: CD8+ T cells were the subset that, on average, had more expanded clones than CD4+.

V gene TRBV5-4 combines with J gene TRBJ2-1, with 11 bases aligning to TRBD2. The sequences come from CD4+ or CD8+ T cells sorted from blood, collected in a trial of the OX40 agonist ivuxolimab. The TCR sequence derives from an adult with an advanced solid tumor such as melanoma, head and neck, liver or kidney cancer. The CDR3 here is CASSTGTSGQYNEQFF. The DNA of the CDR3 is TGTGCCAGCAGCACCGGGACTAGCGGACAGTACAATGAGCAGTTCTTC.